This is a list of T cell receptor beta chains from one sample in a study of blood T cell repertoires in COVID-19. Assay used: immunoSEQ multiplex PCR; TCRdb lists only in-frame clones, some missing. This table has about 270,000 clones, roughly 93% appearing once. Source material: PBMCs or T cells enriched from blood (not recorded which). These receptors originate from a woman in her 40s with acute COVID-19. Each CDR3 is given with its conserved first and last residue. Fields, in order: CDR3 protein, CDR3 DNA, V gene, J gene, D gene, clone size. The D gene is left open where the match is weak. Expanded clones are given a class, and other clones once, few, many or no size at all.

CASSARTLRQGASDGYTF	TGTGCCAGCAGCGCAAGAACACTGAGACAGGGGGCGTCGGATGGCTACACCTTC	TRBV11-3	TRBJ1-2	TRBD1	-
CATSDPYGPYNEQFF	TGTGCCACCAGTGACCCCTACGGTCCCTACAATGAGCAGTTCTTC	TRBV24-1	TRBJ2-1	-	-
CASSHVRNTIYF	TGTGCCAGCAGCCATGTCAGAAACACCATATATTTT	TRBV14	TRBJ1-3	-	-
CASSEQTALSGYTF	TGTGCCAGCAGTGAACAAACAGCCTTGAGCGGCTACACCTTC	TRBV6-1	TRBJ1-2	-	few
CASSARRGGDSSYNEQFF	TGTGCCAGCAGCGCTCGAAGAGGCGGGGATAGCTCCTACAATGAGCAGTTCTTC	TRBV11-2	TRBJ2-1	-	-
CASSLAAGRGAYEQYF	TGCGCCAGCAGCTTGGCCGCGGGGCGGGGAGCCTACGAGCAGTACTTC	TRBV5-1	TRBJ2-7	-	-
CASTIQGYYGYTF	TGTGCCAGTACGATCCAGGGCTACTATGGCTACACCTTC	TRBV28	TRBJ1-2	-	-
CASSREGARRAFF	TGTGCCAGCAGCCGCGAGGGGGCCCGTAGGGCTTTCTTT	TRBV7-9	TRBJ1-1	TRBD1	-
CASRDSGGAGSYEQYF	TGTGCCAGCAGGGATAGCGGGGGGGCCGGCTCCTACGAGCAGTACTTC	TRBV28	TRBJ2-7	TRBD2	-
CATSRDRAGGVGNQPQHF	TGTGCCACCAGCAGAGATCGTGCAGGGGGTGTAGGCAATCAGCCCCAGCATTTT	TRBV15	TRBJ1-5	TRBD1	-
CASSLLRDRGTQETQYF	TGTGCCAGCAGCTTGCTCCGGGACAGGGGGACTCAAGAGACCCAGTACTTC	TRBV5-6	TRBJ2-5	TRBD1	-
CASSLGDRGAEKLFF	TGTGCCAGCAGCTTAGGCGACAGGGGTGCTGAAAAACTGTTTTTT	TRBV7-2	TRBJ1-4	TRBD1	-